The 26 T cell receptor beta chains below come from one sample, sequenced in a study of PD-1 blockade in classical Hodgkin lymphoma. Sequencing was performed with immunoSEQ multiplex PCR; in TCRdb, only in-frame clones are kept and a portion is missing. The sample contains 35,000 or so clones, roughly three quarters of which appear only once. The patients all showed relapse after autologous stem cell transplantation, while their brentuximab vedotin exposure varied. The sequenced sample was peripheral blood mononuclear cells (PBMCs), obtained before the second cycle of nivolumab. The receptor set was obtained from a human donor with classical Hodgkin lymphoma.

This clone was found many times. CDR3 nucleotide sequence: TGTGCCAGCAGTTACTCGTCAAGGCTTTCCGGAAACACCATATATTTT. It yields the protein CASSYSSRLSGNTIYF. The rearrangement uses TRBV6-5 and TRBJ1-3, with unresolved D. The V end lost 0 bases, the J end lost 4 bases, and 13 bases lay between the germline ends. There are 16 residues in the CDR3. Germline CDR1 is MNHEY and CDR2 is SVGAGI.

J is TRBJ1-4 and V is TRBV13; possible D gene TRBD1, 5 bases. CDR1 is PRHDT, CDR2 FYEKMQ, per germline (reference sequence). V lost 7 bases and J 0 bases, leaving 12 bases between the germline ends. The CDR3 runs to 15 residues. The DNA of the CDR3 is TGTGCCAGCACTCTCGGGGGGGCAACTAATGAAAAACTGTTTTTT. It specifies CASTLGGATNEKLFF.

The V gene is TRBV11-3, the J gene TRBJ2-1, with 7 bases aligning to TRBD1. This CDR3 spans 15 amino acids. CDR1 is SGHNT and CDR2 is YENEEA in the germline V gene. Germline trimming cut 4 bases from V and 5 bases from J; bases unmatched to any gene: 8. CDR3 sequence: CASSYGTARNNEQFF. The CDR3 bases are TGTGCCAGCAGCTACGGGACAGCGAGAAACAATGAGCAGTTCTTC.

The rearrangement uses TRBV9 and TRBJ2-3; the match to TRBD2 covers 9 bases. Germline V gene data show CDR1 as SGDLS and CDR2 as YYNGEE. The V gene end was trimmed by 4 bases and the J gene end by 3 bases; junction bases not matched to a gene: 3. CDR3 size: 14 residues. CDR3 protein: CASSFSGGTDTQYF. DNA of the CDR3: TGTGCCAGCAGCTTTAGCGGGGGAACAGATACGCAGTATTTT.

The chain joins TRBV4-2 to TRBJ2-3; no reliable D call. The V gene lost 4 bases and the J gene lost 3 bases, with 11 bases spanning the gap. CDR1 and CDR2 from the germline V gene are LGHNA and YNFKEQ. The length of the CDR3 is 14 residues. CDR3 nucleotides: TGTGCCAGCAGCCGGACCCACTCGACAGATACGCAGTATTTT. Its protein product is CASSRTHSTDTQYF.

This clone has just a few counts. V is TRBV10-3 and J is TRBJ1-2; no firm D call. Per the germline V gene, CDR1 is ENHRY and CDR2 is SYGVKD. The CDR3 contains 12 residues. Trimming shortened V by 6 bases and J by 8 bases, and 13 bases separated the two germline ends. CDR3 coding DNA: TGTGCCATCAGCGGGGATTTACGCGGCTACACCTTC. Translating it yields CAISGDLRGYTF.

The chain couples TRBV19 to TRBJ2-1; D gene uncertain. The germline CDR1 and CDR2 sequences are LNHDA and SQIVND (reference sequence). Trimming stripped 3 bases from V and 9 bases from J, with 18 bases between. The length of the CDR3 is 15 residues. CDR3 bases: TGTGCCAGTAGTATTTCTTCCAGGAGTACCACTGAGCAGTTCTTC. Translation: CASSISSRSTTEQFF.

The chain carries TRBV18 and TRBJ2-7; 7 positions match TRBD2. Germline CDR1 and CDR2: KGHSH and LQKENI. Trimming took 6 bases from V and 7 from J; bases not matched to a gene: 12. CDR3 length equals 14 residues. The CDR3 sequence is CASSELTAGREQYF. CDR3 in DNA: TGTGCCAGCTCGGAACTGACAGCGGGGCGGGAGCAGTACTTC.

V usage is TRBV4-3 and J usage is TRBJ1-5; possible D gene TRBD1, 5 bases. The germline V gene has CDR1 LGHNA and CDR2 YSLEER. Between the trimmed V and J ends, which lost 0 bases and 4 bases, there was a span of 10 bases. CDR3 length: 15 residues. The CDR3 coding sequence is TGCGCCAGCAGCCAAGACGGGGGGGTAAATCAGCCCCAGCATTTT. It yields the protein CASSQDGGVNQPQHF.

The rearrangement uses TRBV27 and TRBJ1-6; TRBD1 matches at 11 bases. Unmatched junction bases numbered 11, after V lost 6 bases and J lost 10 bases. The CDR3 consists of 16 residues. Germline V gene lookup returns CDR1 MNHEY and CDR2 SMNVEV (reference sequence). CDR3: CASSSVHGTGGSPLHF. CDR3 DNA sequence: TGTGCCAGCAGCTCCGTTCACGGGACAGGGGGGTCACCCCTCCACTTT.

V usage is TRBV4-2 and J usage is TRBJ2-1, with 13 bases matching TRBD2. This CDR3 region has 17 residues. J lost 7 bases, V lost 3 bases, and 9 bases had no gene match. Germline CDR1 and CDR2: LGHNA and YNFKEQ. The CDR3 sequence is CASSQYLTSGRENEQFF. The CDR3 nucleotides are TGTGCCAGCAGCCAGTACCTTACTAGCGGGAGGGAGAATGAGCAGTTCTTC.

The V call is TRBV9, the J call TRBJ2-4, with TRBD1 matching 8 bases. After removal of 3 bases from V and 7 bases from J, the junction contained 9 bases not matched to a gene. This CDR3 is built from 15 residues. Germline V gives CDR1 SGDLS, CDR2 YYNGEE. The CDR3 bases are TGTGCCAGCAGCGCCCCCCGGACAGGGTGGAACATTCAGTACTTC. Its protein is CASSAPRTGWNIQYF.

This clone has only a few counts. J is TRBJ1-1 and V is TRBV5-1; D is unresolved. The CDR3 has 11 residues. V gave up 7 bases and J gave up 1 base, with 5 bases separating them. Germline V lookup: CDR1 SGHRS, CDR2 YFSETQ. CDR3 bases: TGCGCCAGCTCGGAGAACACTGAAGCTTTCTTT. Translating it yields CASSENTEAFF.

The chain has TRBV18 and TRBJ1-5, with 8 bases lining up with TRBD1. V was pared by 5 bases and J by 4 bases, with 4 bases of the junction left unmatched. Germline values: CDR1 KGHSH, CDR2 LQKENI. This CDR3 contains 14 residues. CDR3 residues: CASSMTGDNQPQHF. In nucleotides, the CDR3 is TGTGCCAGCTCAATGACAGGGGATAATCAGCCCCAGCATTTT.

This chain connects TRBV5-1 to TRBJ2-5, with 8 bases that match TRBD1. The trim removed 4 bases at V and 5 bases at J, leaving 7 bases unmatched. Per the germline V gene, CDR1 is SGHRS and CDR2 is YFSETQ. The CDR3 consists of 14 residues. CDR3 DNA: TGCGCCAGCAGCCAAGGACAGGGAGGCGAGACCCAGTACTTC. This sequence encodes CASSQGQGGETQYF. The full variable domain, rest sourced from reference TRBV5-1 and TRBJ2-5, is KAGVTQTPRYLIKTRGQQVTLSCSPISGHRSVSWYQQTPGQGLQFLFEYFSETQRNKGNFPGRFSGRQFSNSRSEMNVSTLELGDSALYLCASSQGQGGETQYFGPGTRLLVL.

The genes are TRBV5-4 and TRBJ2-2; a weak D match, TRBD2 (6 bases). Germline V gives CDR1 SGHNT, CDR2 YYREEE (reference sequence). V shed 4 bases and J shed 3 bases, with 16 bases lying between them. The CDR3 contains 16 residues. The CDR3 spells CASSPRGGVYTGELFF. The CDR3 DNA is TGTGCCAGCAGCCCCCGGGGAGGCGTCTACACCGGGGAGCTGTTTTTT. Full variable domain (missing parts from reference TRBV5-4 and TRBJ2-2): ETGVTQSPTHLIKTRGQQVTLRCSSQSGHNTVSWYQQALGQGPQFIFQYYREEENGRGNFPPRFSGLQFPNYSSELNVNALELDDSALYLCASSPRGGVYTGELFFGEGSRLTVL.

This clone was counted a single time. V is TRBV7-8 and J is TRBJ2-1, with a tentative D call TRBD1 (6 bases). V was clipped by 6 bases and J by 8 bases, with 20 bases between them. From germline, CDR1 is SGHVS and CDR2 FQNEAQ. This CDR3 region has 15 residues. CDR3 amino acids: CASSLDRGSFDEQFF. For the CDR3, the DNA is TGTGCCAGCAGTCTGGATAGGGGGTCGTTCGATGAGCAGTTCTTC.

The gene calls are TRBV5-1 and TRBJ1-2; 9 bases agree with TRBD1. The germline gives CDR1 SGHRS, CDR2 YFSETQ. The CDR3 has 15 residues. Losses at the gene ends were 5 bases for V and 0 bases for J; bases not matched to a gene: 5. CDR3 sequence (DNA): TGCGCCAGCAGGTTCGGGACAGGGTCTAACTATGGCTACACCTTC. It encodes CASRFGTGSNYGYTF.

The chain uses TRBV9 and TRBJ2-3, with D perhaps matching TRBD2 (6 bases). The length of the CDR3 is 14 residues. Germline-derived CDR1 and CDR2 are SGDLS and YYNGEE. The V end lost 0 bases, the J end lost 6 bases, and 11 bases lay between the germline ends. CDR3 residues: CASSVGWEADTQYF. In nucleotides, the CDR3 is TGTGCCAGCAGCGTAGGGTGGGAGGCCGATACGCAGTATTTT.

This clone was counted only a few times. Here the CDR3 reads CAISGTGVVNTEAFF. For the CDR3, the DNA is TGTGCCATCAGTGGTACAGGGGTGGTGAACACTGAAGCTTTCTTT. The chain uses TRBV10-3 and TRBJ1-1; 7 bases align to TRBD1. Unmatched junction bases numbered 5, after V lost 4 bases and J lost 0 bases. Germline CDR1 and CDR2: ENHRY and SYGVKD. The CDR3 length is 15 residues.

The rearrangement uses TRBV6-5 and TRBJ2-1; D gene ambiguous. Trimming took off 3 bases at V and 5 bases at J, with 11 bases between the two ends. Germline V gives CDR1 MNHEY, CDR2 SVGAGI. The CDR3 runs 14 residues. The CDR3 DNA reads as TGTGCCAGCAGTTATGCAATGTTAAACAATGAGCAGTTCTTC. Amino acids: CASSYAMLNNEQFF.

This clone was detected only a few times. This chain joins TRBV28 and TRBJ1-2; D is possibly TRBD1 (5 bases). The CDR3 length is 15 residues. The germline V gene encodes CDR1 MDHEN and CDR2 SYDVKM. Trimming removed 6 bases from V and 4 bases from J, with 18 bases in between. The CDR3 loop reads CASSPLGGVLYGYTF. DNA of the CDR3: TGTGCCAGCAGCCCCCTCGGGGGGGTGCTCTATGGCTACACCTTC.

This clone was seen a few times. The chain is built from TRBV28 and TRBJ2-7, with D possibly being TRBD2 (5 bases). The ends were cut back, 1 base at V and 2 bases at J, with 9 bases in the middle. Germline lookup yields CDR1 MDHEN and CDR2 SYDVKM. The CDR3 sequence is 14 residues long. CDR3 in amino acids: CASSLLAGPYEQYF. The DNA for the CDR3 is TGTGCCAGCAGTTTATTGGCGGGTCCCTACGAGCAGTACTTC.

This chain connects TRBV5-4 to TRBJ2-6, with 13 nucleotides matching TRBD2. Losses at the gene ends were 4 bases for V and 0 bases for J; bases not matched to a gene: 7. Germline V gives CDR1 SGHNT, CDR2 YYREEE (reference sequence). The CDR3 consists of 19 residues. The CDR3 DNA follows: TGTGCCAGCAGCCACCCACTAGCGGGAGGGCCCTCTGGGGCCAACGTCCTGACTTTC. Translation gives CASSHPLAGGPSGANVLTF.

The V gene is TRBV7-2, the J gene TRBJ1-2; D unresolved. This CDR3 has 14 amino acids. Germline CDR1 SGHTA, CDR2 FQGNSA. The ends were cut back, 2 bases at V and 2 bases at J, with 9 bases in the middle. In nucleotides, the CDR3 is TGTGCCAGCAGCTTAAACTATAACAACTATGGCTACACCTTC. It translates to CASSLNYNNYGYTF.

The V call is TRBV11-3, the J call TRBJ1-6; D remains unclear. Germline values: CDR1 SGHNT, CDR2 YENEEA. The V and J ends lost 1 base and 9 bases respectively, with 13 bases between them. The CDR3 is made up of 15 amino acids. DNA for the CDR3: TGTGCCAGCAGCTTAGTCGGTGCAGGCGGTTCACCCCTCCACTTT. Its protein product is CASSLVGAGGSPLHF.